This is a list of T cell receptor beta chains from one sample in a study of blood T cell repertoires in COVID-19. Libraries were prepared by immunoSEQ multiplex PCR; TCRdb keeps only in-frame clonotypes and omits some of them. The repertoire holds about 180,000 clones, with 84% as singletons. Material: peripheral blood. The receptors stem from a human donor in a cohort sampled during active COVID-19. CDR3s include the opening cysteine and the closing phenylalanine or tryptophan. D genes are given only for firm matches. Clone size is shown for a subset of rows, as once, few, many or a class of expanded clone.

d_call: NA; j_call: TRBJ2-3; v_call: TRBV5-1; clone_size: NA; cdr3_aa: CASNRGLTDTQYF; cdr3_nt: TGCGCCAGTAACCGAGGACTCACAGATACGCAGTATTTT
d_call: NA; j_call: TRBJ1-2; v_call: TRBV12-3/TRBV12-4; clone_size: NA; cdr3_aa: CASRADSYGYTF; cdr3_nt: TGTGCCAGCAGGGCGGACAGCTATGGCTACACCTTC
d_call: NA; j_call: TRBJ1-2; v_call: TRBV27; clone_size: NA; cdr3_aa: CASSSGFLGYGYTF; cdr3_nt: TGTGCCAGCAGCTCAGGGTTTTTAGGCTATGGCTACACCTTC
d_call: TRBD1; j_call: TRBJ1-1; v_call: TRBV25-1; clone_size: NA; cdr3_aa: CASSDPGTGAFF; cdr3_nt: TGTGCCAGCAGTGATCCCGGGACAGGAGCTTTCTTT
d_call: TRBD2; j_call: TRBJ2-7; v_call: TRBV6-5; clone_size: NA; cdr3_aa: CASSPLAGGPYEQYF; cdr3_nt: TGTGCCAGCAGTCCACTAGCGGGGGGGCCCTACGAGCAGTACTTC
d_call: NA; j_call: TRBJ1-2; v_call: TRBV6-1; clone_size: NA; cdr3_aa: CASSEAGRENYGYTF; cdr3_nt: TGTGCCAGCAGTGAAGCGGGCAGGGAAAACTATGGCTACACCTTC
d_call: NA; j_call: TRBJ2-7; v_call: TRBV11-2; clone_size: NA; cdr3_aa: CASSLGILYEQYF; cdr3_nt: TGTGCCAGCAGCTTGGGCATCCTATACGAGCAGTACTTC
d_call: TRBD2; j_call: TRBJ2-7; v_call: TRBV7-8; clone_size: NA; cdr3_aa: CASSLAHSGGTYEQYF; cdr3_nt: TGTGCCAGCAGCTTAGCGCATAGCGGGGGAACCTACGAGCAGTACTTC
d_call: TRBD1; j_call: TRBJ1-3; v_call: TRBV7-2; clone_size: once; cdr3_aa: CASSLLGQGADTIYF; cdr3_nt: TGTGCCAGCAGCTTATTGGGACAGGGGGCAGACACCATATATTTT
d_call: NA; j_call: TRBJ2-1; v_call: TRBV5-1; clone_size: NA; cdr3_aa: CASSLWATDSYNEQFF; cdr3_nt: TGCGCCAGCAGCTTGTGGGCGACAGACTCCTACAATGAGCAGTTCTTC
d_call: TRBD1; j_call: TRBJ1-2; v_call: TRBV14; clone_size: NA; cdr3_aa: CASSQTGFYGYTF; cdr3_nt: TGTGCCAGCAGCCAGACAGGGTTCTATGGCTACACCTTC
d_call: NA; j_call: TRBJ1-2; v_call: TRBV3-1/TRBV3-2; clone_size: NA; cdr3_aa: CASRQDPGAGGGYTF; cdr3_nt: TGTGCCAGCAGACAAGATCCCGGGGCCGGGGGTGGCTACACCTTC
d_call: NA; j_call: TRBJ1-1; v_call: TRBV10-3; clone_size: NA; cdr3_aa: CAVGGLRYTEAFF; cdr3_nt: TGTGCCGTCGGGGGGCTTAGATACACTGAAGCTTTCTTT
d_call: NA; j_call: TRBJ2-1; v_call: TRBV11-3; clone_size: NA; cdr3_aa: CASSLDPQEQFF; cdr3_nt: TGTGCCAGCAGCTTAGATCCTCAGGAGCAGTTCTTC
d_call: NA; j_call: TRBJ1-1; v_call: TRBV27; clone_size: NA; cdr3_aa: CATQVGGKTEAFF; cdr3_nt: TGTGCCACCCAGGTCGGGGGAAAGACTGAAGCTTTCTTT
d_call: NA; j_call: TRBJ2-7; v_call: TRBV30; clone_size: NA; cdr3_aa: CAWRERGYEQYF; cdr3_nt: TGTGCCTGGAGGGAACGGGGCTACGAGCAGTACTTC
d_call: NA; j_call: TRBJ2-7; v_call: TRBV5-4; clone_size: NA; cdr3_aa: CASSFRGRGNYEQYF; cdr3_nt: TGTGCCAGCAGCTTTAGAGGGCGGGGAAACTACGAGCAGTACTTC
d_call: TRBD2; j_call: TRBJ2-2; v_call: TRBV9; clone_size: NA; cdr3_aa: CASSGSGTSFGVGELFF; cdr3_nt: TGTGCCAGCAGCGGCTCCGGGACTAGTTTCGGTGTCGGGGAGCTGTTTTTT
d_call: NA; j_call: TRBJ1-3; v_call: TRBV14; clone_size: once; cdr3_aa: CASSAGGRHTIYF; cdr3_nt: TGTGCCAGCAGCGCCGGGGGTCGGCACACCATATATTTT
d_call: TRBD1; j_call: TRBJ2-7; v_call: TRBV9; clone_size: NA; cdr3_aa: CASSGQGQGFGEQYF; cdr3_nt: TGTGCCAGCAGCGGACAGGGACAGGGGTTTGGAGAGCAGTACTTC
d_call: TRBD1; j_call: TRBJ1-1; v_call: TRBV28; clone_size: few; cdr3_aa: CASTAGTGGKSTEAFF; cdr3_nt: TGTGCCAGCACCGCCGGGACAGGGGGTAAAAGCACTGAAGCTTTCTTT
d_call: NA; j_call: TRBJ1-3; v_call: TRBV13; clone_size: many; cdr3_aa: CASSSDRRSGNTIYF; cdr3_nt: TGTGCCAGCAGCTCAGACCGGCGGTCTGGAAACACCATATATTTT
d_call: NA; j_call: TRBJ1-5; v_call: TRBV6-6; clone_size: NA; cdr3_aa: CASSTQGEEQPQHF; cdr3_nt: TGTGCCAGCAGTACACAGGGTGAGGAGCAGCCCCAGCATTTT
d_call: NA; j_call: TRBJ2-7; v_call: TRBV19; clone_size: few; cdr3_aa: CASSERLGPGVEQYF; cdr3_nt: TGTGCCAGTTCCGAGCGGTTGGGACCAGGGGTCGAGCAGTACTTC
d_call: TRBD2; j_call: TRBJ2-1; v_call: TRBV6-1; clone_size: NA; cdr3_aa: CASSESPAGDRDSSYNEQFF; cdr3_nt: TGTGCCAGCAGTGAAAGTCCAGCGGGGGACCGAGATTCCTCCTACAATGAGCAGTTCTTC
d_call: TRBD1; j_call: TRBJ1-2; v_call: TRBV5-1; clone_size: NA; cdr3_aa: CASSYTGGLGYTF; cdr3_nt: TGCGCCAGCAGCTATACAGGGGGCCTTGGCTACACCTTC
d_call: TRBD1; j_call: TRBJ1-6; v_call: TRBV7-3; clone_size: NA; cdr3_aa: CASSLTGTGGSPLHF; cdr3_nt: TGTGCCAGCAGCTTAACGGGGACAGGGGGGTCACCCCTCCACTTT
d_call: TRBD2; j_call: TRBJ2-3; v_call: TRBV5-1; clone_size: NA; cdr3_aa: CASSFPSGKSPTDTQYF; cdr3_nt: TGCGCCAGCAGCTTTCCTAGCGGGAAGTCCCCCACAGATACGCAGTATTTT
d_call: TRBD1; j_call: TRBJ2-2; v_call: TRBV11-1; clone_size: NA; cdr3_aa: CASSSRGQGLTGELFF; cdr3_nt: TGTGCCAGCAGTTCGAGGGGACAGGGCCTCACCGGGGAGCTGTTTTTT
d_call: NA; j_call: TRBJ2-1; v_call: TRBV30; clone_size: NA; cdr3_aa: CAWSVRGIEQFF; cdr3_nt: TGTGCCTGGAGTGTACGGGGAATTGAGCAGTTCTTC
d_call: NA; j_call: TRBJ1-1; v_call: TRBV9; clone_size: few; cdr3_aa: CASSSGGSMNTEAFF; cdr3_nt: TGTGCCAGCAGCTCGGGAGGGTCCATGAACACTGAAGCTTTCTTT
d_call: TRBD1; j_call: TRBJ1-1; v_call: TRBV6-6; clone_size: few; cdr3_aa: CASRQQGQSNTEAFF; cdr3_nt: TGTGCCAGCAGGCAACAGGGGCAAAGTAACACTGAAGCTTTCTTT
d_call: TRBD1; j_call: TRBJ2-2; v_call: TRBV7-9; clone_size: NA; cdr3_aa: CASSSGTGGVNTGELFF; cdr3_nt: TGTGCCAGCAGCTCGGGGACAGGGGGCGTGAACACCGGGGAGCTGTTTTTT
d_call: NA; j_call: TRBJ1-1; v_call: TRBV2; clone_size: NA; cdr3_aa: CASSPGLSNEAFF; cdr3_nt: TGTGCCAGCAGCCCGGGACTTTCGAATGAAGCTTTCTTT
d_call: TRBD1; j_call: TRBJ1-6; v_call: TRBV2; clone_size: NA; cdr3_aa: CAIAGTGDSPLHF; cdr3_nt: TGTGCCATCGCCGGGACAGGGGATTCACCCCTCCACTTT
d_call: TRBD2; j_call: TRBJ2-1; v_call: TRBV6-5; clone_size: NA; cdr3_aa: CASSYSSGGNEQFF; cdr3_nt: TGTGCCAGCAGTTACTCTAGCGGGGGCAATGAGCAGTTCTTC
d_call: NA; j_call: TRBJ1-1; v_call: TRBV6-5; clone_size: NA; cdr3_aa: CASSYSGGGEAFF; cdr3_nt: TGTGCCAGCAGTTACTCAGGGGGTGGTGAAGCTTTCTTT
d_call: TRBD1; j_call: TRBJ2-7; v_call: TRBV7-9; clone_size: NA; cdr3_aa: CASSLLTGGVRQQYEQYF; cdr3_nt: TGTGCCAGCAGCCTCCTGACAGGGGGCGTGCGTCAACAATACGAGCAGTACTTC
d_call: NA; j_call: TRBJ1-2; v_call: TRBV30; clone_size: NA; cdr3_aa: CAWSVPRGDYGYTF; cdr3_nt: TGTGCCTGGAGTGTACCTCGGGGAGACTATGGCTACACCTTC
d_call: NA; j_call: TRBJ1-5; v_call: TRBV9; clone_size: NA; cdr3_aa: CASSPGSQGPQHF; cdr3_nt: TGTGCCAGCAGCCCGGGGTCCCAAGGGCCCCAGCATTTT
d_call: NA; j_call: TRBJ2-7; v_call: TRBV28; clone_size: NA; cdr3_aa: CASSLLTRGYEQYF; cdr3_nt: TGTGCCAGCAGTTTATTGACCCGAGGGTACGAGCAGTACTTC
d_call: NA; j_call: TRBJ2-7; v_call: TRBV2; clone_size: NA; cdr3_aa: CASTIDSYEQYF; cdr3_nt: TGTGCCAGCACTATAGACAGCTACGAGCAGTACTTC
d_call: NA; j_call: TRBJ2-3; v_call: TRBV5-1; clone_size: NA; cdr3_aa: CASRATGIGTDTQYF; cdr3_nt: TGCGCCAGCAGGGCTACAGGGATAGGGACAGATACGCAGTATTTT
d_call: TRBD2; j_call: TRBJ2-1; v_call: TRBV10-2; clone_size: NA; cdr3_aa: CASSELGLERNEQFF; cdr3_nt: TGCGCCAGCAGTGAGCTTGGACTAGAACGCAATGAGCAGTTCTTC
d_call: NA; j_call: TRBJ2-5; v_call: TRBV3-1/TRBV3-2; clone_size: NA; cdr3_aa: CASSQDPSGSQAQETQYF; cdr3_nt: TGTGCCAGCAGCCAAGATCCCTCAGGGTCCCAGGCCCAAGAGACCCAGTACTTC